These 2 T cell receptor beta chains were all obtained from the same sample, sequenced in a study of chemoradiotherapy in HPV16-positive cancers. The repertoire was sequenced with immunoSEQ multiplex PCR; TCRdb's copy has only in-frame clones and lacks some. Counted here are about 4,900 clones, roughly 95% occurring once; the ten biggest clones make up about 3.2%. Source: tumor tissue, taken from a patient who underwent chemoradiotherapy. These receptors were obtained from a human donor with HPV-associated anogenital cancer.

The rearrangement links TRBV5-8 to TRBJ2-6, with no clear D. CDR1 SGHTS and CDR2 YDEGEE come from the germline V gene. Trimming stripped 2 bases from V and 0 bases from J, with 12 bases between. The CDR3 spans 17 residues. CDR3 amino acids: CASSLGSISSGANVLTF. The CDR3 bases are TGTGCCAGCAGCTTAGGCTCAATAAGCTCTGGGGCCAACGTCCTGACTTTC. The full variable domain, with the rest looked up from reference TRBV5-8 and TRBJ2-6, is EAGVTQSPTHLIKTRGQQATLRCSPISGHTSVYWYQQALGLGLQFLLWYDEGEERNRGNFPPRFSGRQFPNYSSELNVNALELEDSALYLCASSLGSISSGANVLTFGAGSRLTVL.

The gene calls are TRBV9 and TRBJ1-2, with D perhaps matching TRBD1 (6 bases). CDR3 length: 19 amino acids. Between the trimmed V and J ends, which lost 0 bases and 0 bases, there was a span of 21 bases. Germline V lookup: CDR1 SGDLS, CDR2 YYNGEE. CDR3 protein: CASSVGPGATTPPNYGYTF. As DNA, the CDR3 is TGTGCCAGCAGCGTAGGACCAGGGGCAACCACCCCCCCTAACTATGGCTACACCTTC.